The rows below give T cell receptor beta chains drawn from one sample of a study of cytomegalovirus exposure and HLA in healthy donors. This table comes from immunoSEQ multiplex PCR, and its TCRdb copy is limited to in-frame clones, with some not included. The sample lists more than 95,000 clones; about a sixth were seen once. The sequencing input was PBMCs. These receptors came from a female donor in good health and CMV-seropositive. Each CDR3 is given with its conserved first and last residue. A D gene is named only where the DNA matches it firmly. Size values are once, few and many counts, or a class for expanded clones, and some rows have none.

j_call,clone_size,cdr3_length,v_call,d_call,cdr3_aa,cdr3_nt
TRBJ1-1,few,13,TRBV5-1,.,CASSLASRGEAFF,TGCGCCAGCAGCTTGGCTTCGCGGGGTGAAGCTTTCTTT
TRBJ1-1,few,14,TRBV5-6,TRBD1,CASSSTGVVTEAFF,TGTGCCAGCAGCTCGACAGGGGTGGTCACTGAAGCTTTCTTT
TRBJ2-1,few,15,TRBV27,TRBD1,CASSPDRGPYNEQFF,TGTGCCAGCAGTCCGGACAGGGGGCCCTACAATGAGCAGTTCTTC
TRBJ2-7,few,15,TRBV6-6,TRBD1,CASSFTGTGYYEQYF,TGTGCCAGCAGTTTCACCGGGACAGGGTACTACGAGCAGTACTTC
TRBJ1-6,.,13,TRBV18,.,CASSPRGYSPLHF,TGTGCCAGCTCACCCAGGGGATATTCACCCCTCCACTTT
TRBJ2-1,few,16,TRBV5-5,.,CASSYAGYSSYNEQFF,TGTGCCAGCAGTTACGCAGGGTATAGCTCCTACAATGAGCAGTTCTTC
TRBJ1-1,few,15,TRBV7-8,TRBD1,CASSPEDRVNTEAFF,TGTGCCAGCAGCCCCGAAGACAGGGTTAACACTGAAGCTTTCTTT
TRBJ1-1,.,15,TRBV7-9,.,CASSTRTLMSTEAFF,TGTGCCAGCAGCACCAGGACACTCATGAGCACTGAAGCTTTCTTT
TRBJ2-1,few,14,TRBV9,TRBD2,CASSVGIAGVEQFF,TGTGCCAGCAGCGTAGGTATAGCGGGGGTTGAGCAGTTCTTC
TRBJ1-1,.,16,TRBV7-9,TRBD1,CASSLEASLNRGEAFF,TGTGCCAGCAGCTTAGAGGCCTCCCTAAACAGGGGAGAAGCTTTCTTT
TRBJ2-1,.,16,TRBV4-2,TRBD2,CASSQERSGGANEQFF,TGTGCCAGCAGCCAAGAGCGTAGCGGGGGGGCCAATGAGCAGTTCTTC
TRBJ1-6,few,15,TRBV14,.,CASSRDSAFNSPLHF,TGTGCCAGCAGCCGAGACAGCGCCTTTAATTCACCCCTCCACTTT
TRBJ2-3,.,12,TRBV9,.,CASSVASDTQYF,TGTGCCAGCAGCGTAGCTAGCGATACGCAGTATTTT
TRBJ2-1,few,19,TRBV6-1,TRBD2,CASSEHGLAGGGTYNEQFF,TGTGCCAGCAGTGAACATGGACTAGCGGGGGGAGGGACCTACAATGAGCAGTTCTTC
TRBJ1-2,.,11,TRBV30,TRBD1,CACRGNYGYTF,TGTGCCTGCAGGGGGAACTATGGCTACACCTTC
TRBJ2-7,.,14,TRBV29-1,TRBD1,CSVVSVQGAYEQYF,TGCAGCGTTGTTTCCGTACAGGGGGCTTACGAGCAGTACTTC
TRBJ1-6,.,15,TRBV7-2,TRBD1,CASSLQGLGNSPLHF,TGTGCCAGCAGCCTACAGGGGCTCGGTAATTCACCCCTCCACTTT
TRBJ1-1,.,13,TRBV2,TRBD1,CASGETGVAEAFF,TGTGCCAGCGGGGAGACAGGGGTGGCTGAAGCTTTCTTT
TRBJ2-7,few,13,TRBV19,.,CASSIDGSYEQYF,TGTGCCAGTAGTATAGACGGCTCCTACGAGCAGTACTTC
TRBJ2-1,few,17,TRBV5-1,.,CASSLVISGGGYNEQFF,TGCGCCAGCAGCTTGGTCATATCAGGGGGAGGCTACAATGAGCAGTTCTTC
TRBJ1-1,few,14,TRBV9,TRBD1,CASSVARQGTEAFF,TGTGCCAGCAGCGTAGCTCGACAGGGCACTGAAGCTTTCTTT
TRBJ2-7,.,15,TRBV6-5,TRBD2,CASSYSTSGSYEQYF,TGTGCCAGCAGTTACTCGACTAGCGGAAGTTACGAGCAGTACTTC
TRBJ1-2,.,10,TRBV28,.,CASSHRDYTF,TGTGCCAGCAGTCACCGAGACTACACCTTC
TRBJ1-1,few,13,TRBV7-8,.,CASSFRKNTEAFF,TGTGCCAGCAGCTTCCGTAAGAACACTGAAGCTTTCTTT
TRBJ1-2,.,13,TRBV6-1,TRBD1,CASRRDRGYGYTF,TGTGCCAGCAGAAGGGACAGGGGCTATGGCTACACCTTC
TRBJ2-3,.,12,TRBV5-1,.,CASSDTTDTQYF,TGCGCCAGCAGCGACACCACAGATACGCAGTATTTT
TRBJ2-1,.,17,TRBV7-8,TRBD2,CASSLALVSGKYNEQFF,TGTGCCAGCAGCTTAGCCCTGGTTAGCGGGAAGTACAATGAGCAGTTCTTC
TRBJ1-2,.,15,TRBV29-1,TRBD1,CSVADFGITGEDKHF,TGCAGCGTTGCTGATTTCGGGATCACAGGGGAGGACAAGCACTTC